The 21 T cell receptor beta chains below were found in one sample sequenced in a study of blood T cell repertoires in COVID-19. This table comes from immunoSEQ multiplex PCR, and its TCRdb copy is limited to in-frame clones, with some not included. In the table there are approximately 360,000 clones, about four fifths of which are singletons. Sequencing was carried out using PBMCs or T cells enriched from blood (not recorded which). These receptors were taken from a woman in her fifties or sixties who had recovered from COVID-19.

V is TRBV5-1 and J is TRBJ1-1; possible D gene TRBD1, 5 bases. The CDR3 has 13 amino acids. CDR1 is SGHRS and CDR2 is YFSETQ in the germline V gene. V shed 1 base and J shed 8 bases, with 12 bases lying between them. The CDR3, as DNA: TGCGCCAGCAGCTTGTTTGGGGGAGGGGAAGCTTTCTTT. Protein sequence: CASSLFGGGEAFF. The full variable domain, in which reference TRBV5-1 and TRBJ1-1 provide the parts outside the CDR3, is KAGVTQTPRYLIKTRGQQVTLSCSPISGHRSVSWYQQTPGQGLQFLFEYFSETQRNKGNFPGRFSGRQFSNSRSEMNVSTLELGDSALYLCASSLFGGGEAFFGQGTRLTVV.

This clone came up a few times. V is TRBV19 and J is TRBJ1-5; D might be TRBD1 (6 bases). With 11 bases removed from V and 1 base from J, the gap between germline ends came to 12 bases. The CDR3 loop spans 13 amino acids. Germline V lookup: CDR1 LNHDA, CDR2 SQIVND (reference sequence). The CDR3 nucleotides read TGTGCCGGGGGAGACAGGAGCAATCAGCCCCAGCATTTT. It is translated as CAGGDRSNQPQHF.

The J gene is TRBJ1-1, the V gene TRBV5-4; TRBD1 might be the D (5 bases). The CDR3 sequence is 11 residues long. Germline lookup yields CDR1 SGHNT and CDR2 YYREEE (reference sequence). V gave up 4 bases and J gave up 7 bases, with 8 bases separating them. The CDR3 reads CASSIQGEAFF. Written as DNA, the CDR3 is TGTGCCAGCAGCATCCAGGGTGAAGCTTTCTTT.

V gene TRBV7-9 combines with J gene TRBJ1-1, with 7 bases lining up with TRBD1. Trimming took 1 base from V and 0 from J; bases not matched to a gene: 2. Germline V CDR1 and CDR2: SEHNR, FQNEAQ (reference sequence). The CDR3 loop spans 15 amino acids. As DNA, the CDR3 is TGTGCCAGCAGCTTAGTGACAGGGCTGAACACTGAAGCTTTCTTT. It yields the protein CASSLVTGLNTEAFF.

The chain uses TRBV6-5 and TRBJ2-2; D remains unclear. The V gene's germline CDR1 is MNHEY and CDR2 SVGAGI. This CDR3 comprises 14 residues. The V end was cut by 4 bases, the J end by 3 bases, with 9 bases between. CDR3 residues: CASSSPGYTGELFF. The CDR3 DNA reads TGTGCCAGCAGTTCCCCGGGTTACACCGGGGAGCTGTTTTTT.

In its sample, this clone was seen once. This chain connects TRBV15 to TRBJ2-1; 11 bases agree with TRBD2. There are 15 residues in the CDR3. The germline gives CDR1 LNHNV, CDR2 YYDKDF (reference sequence). Trimming at V came to 5 bases and at J to 5 bases, leaving 5 bases not matched to a gene. In DNA form, the CDR3 reads TGTGCCACCAGCCCGGGACTAGCGGTTAACAATGAGCAGTTCTTC. This sequence encodes CATSPGLAVNNEQFF.

The chain links TRBV7-2 to TRBJ1-2; D is uncertain. With 1 base removed from V and 5 bases from J, the gap between germline ends came to 8 bases. Germline V gene sequence: CDR1 SGHTA, CDR2 FQGNSA. The CDR3 has 13 amino acids. CDR3 residues: CASSLVQTYGYTF. In DNA form, the CDR3 reads TGTGCCAGCAGCTTAGTTCAGACATATGGCTACACCTTC.

This clone showed up just a few times. The chain recombines TRBV2 with TRBJ2-7; 7 positions agree with TRBD1. V dropped 5 bases and J dropped 4; count of bases not matched to a gene: 2. The CDR3 length is 12 residues. Germline lookup yields CDR1 SNHLY and CDR2 FYNNEI. CDR3 sequence reads: CASSRDRYEQYF. The DNA of the CDR3 is TGTGCCAGCAGTCGGGACAGATACGAGCAGTACTTC. The full variable domain, its missing parts supplied by reference TRBV2 and TRBJ2-7, is EPEVTQTPSHQVTQMGQEVILRCVPISNHLYFYWYRQILGQKVEFLVSFYNNEISEKSEIFDDQFSVERPDGSNFTLKIRSTKLEDSAMYFCASSRDRYEQYFGPGTRLTVT.

V and J are TRBV19 and TRBJ1-1; D call uncertain. Germline-derived CDR1 and CDR2 are LNHDA and SQIVND (reference sequence). Trimming pared 2 bases from V and 0 bases from J, leaving 10 bases between. The CDR3 has 15 amino acids. The CDR3 is CASSIKRQMNTEAFF. Written as DNA, the CDR3 is TGTGCCAGTAGTATAAAGCGGCAGATGAACACTGAAGCTTTCTTT. Full variable domain (missing parts from reference TRBV19 and TRBJ1-1): DGGITQSPKYLFRKEGQNVTLSCEQNLNHDAMYWYRQDPGQGLRLIYYSQIVNDFQKGDIAEGYSVSREKKESFPLTVTSAQKNPTAFYLCASSIKRQMNTEAFFGQGTRLTVV.

The chain links TRBV5-6 to TRBJ1-2; TRBD1 matches 8 bases. Trimming removed 2 bases from V and 6 bases from J; junction bases left unmatched: 6. CDR1 is SGHDT, CDR2 YYEEEE, per germline. CDR3 length: 14 residues. The CDR3 nucleotides are TGTGCCAGCAGCTTTCGGACAGGGAGAGATGGCTACACCTTC. Encoded protein: CASSFRTGRDGYTF.

The chain employs TRBV6-2 or TRBV6-3 and TRBJ2-5; 10 bases agree with TRBD2. The CDR3 is 14 residues long. The trim removed 5 bases at V and 1 base at J, leaving 1 base unmatched. Germline assignment: CDR1 MNHEY and CDR2 SVGEGT. The CDR3 DNA follows: TGTGCCAGCAGTCTAGCGGGGGCCCAAGAGACCCAGTACTTC. It translates to CASSLAGAQETQYF.

V and J are TRBV6-2 or TRBV6-3 and TRBJ2-7, with TRBD2 matching over 9 bases. The trim removed 5 bases at V and 3 bases at J, leaving 2 bases unmatched. The CDR3 contains 13 residues. Germline values: CDR1 MNHEY, CDR2 SVGEGT. The CDR3 sequence is CASSQTSGYEQYF. The CDR3 DNA reads as TGTGCCAGCAGTCAGACTAGCGGCTACGAGCAGTACTTC.

The J gene is TRBJ1-5, the V gene TRBV27; D is unresolved. Germline CDR1 is MNHEY and CDR2 is SMNVEV (reference sequence). V was cut by 0 bases and J by 7 bases, with 10 bases left in between. The CDR3 has 14 amino acids. For the CDR3, the DNA is TGTGCCAGCAGTTTATCGAGGGTAGGACAGCCCCAGCATTTT. This translates into CASSLSRVGQPQHF.

The chain carries TRBV28 and TRBJ2-6, with TRBD1 as a possible D gene (5 bases). CDR1 is MDHEN and CDR2 is SYDVKM in the germline V gene. The V gene lost 3 bases and the J gene lost 2 bases, with 17 bases spanning the gap. The CDR3 has 18 amino acids. The CDR3 region has the DNA TGTGCCAGCAGTTTGCCCCTCCCACAGGTAGCTGGGGCCAACGTCCTGACTTTC. As protein: CASSLPLPQVAGANVLTF.

The chain carries TRBV27 and TRBJ1-3; the D is unclear. Per germline, CDR1 MNHEY and CDR2 SMNVEV (reference sequence). The CDR3 is 14 amino acids. Trimming cost V 0 bases and J 1 base, with 4 bases left between them. CDR3 DNA sequence: TGTGCCAGCAGTTTATCCGGGTCTGGAAACACCATATATTTT. Translation gives CASSLSGSGNTIYF.

This sequence joins TRBV5-1 and TRBJ2-7; 14 bases align to TRBD2. Germline trimming cut 7 bases from V and 2 bases from J; bases unmatched to any gene: 5. CDR1 is SGHRS, CDR2 YFSETQ, per germline. CDR3 length: 15 amino acids. DNA for the CDR3: TGCGCCAGCGCCCGGGGACTAGCGGGGGCCTACGAGCAGTACTTC. As protein: CASARGLAGAYEQYF.

The chain combines TRBV11-3 with TRBJ1-1; perhaps TRBD1 as D (6 bases). Deletions cut 5 bases from V and 1 base from J, with 14 bases between. Germline CDR1 and CDR2: SGHNT and YENEEA. The CDR3 consists of 15 residues. The DNA of the CDR3 is TGTGCCAGCAGCGTCACAGGGTGGGCGAACACTGAAGCTTTCTTT. Encoded protein: CASSVTGWANTEAFF. Looking up the rest from reference TRBV11-3 and TRBJ1-1 gives the full variable domain: EAGVVQSPRYKIIEKKQPVAFWCNPISGHNTLYWYLQNLGQGPELLIRYENEEAVDDSQLPKDRFSAERLKGVDSTLKIQPAELGDSAVYLCASSVTGWANTEAFFGQGTRLTVV.

This clone occurred once. The chain carries TRBV10-3 and TRBJ1-6; 9 bases are shared with TRBD1. The CDR3 has 16 amino acids. From germline, CDR1 is ENHRY and CDR2 SYGVKD. J was trimmed by 7 bases and V by 5 bases; bases with no gene match: 9. The CDR3 loop is CAISQTSGTGNSPLHF. The CDR3 nucleotides read TGTGCCATCAGTCAAACTTCCGGGACAGGGAATTCACCCCTCCACTTT.

The V gene is TRBV5-1, the J gene TRBJ1-2; D is unclear. CDR1 and CDR2 from the germline V gene are SGHRS and YFSETQ. V was clipped by 1 base and J by 4 bases, with 11 bases between them. This CDR3 comprises 14 residues. Here the CDR3 DNA reads TGCGCCAGCAGCTTGCCAGAGGGTCTCTATGGCTACACCTTC. Amino acid sequence: CASSLPEGLYGYTF.

The gene calls are TRBV7-9 and TRBJ1-3; a weak D match, TRBD1 (6 bases). CDR3 size: 15 residues. Germline assignment: CDR1 SEHNR and CDR2 FQNEAQ (reference sequence). V lost 5 bases to trimming and J lost 0 bases, with 11 bases between them. This chain's CDR3 is CASSPTGPSGNTIYF. Written as DNA, the CDR3 is TGTGCCAGCAGCCCGACAGGACCCTCTGGAAACACCATATATTTT.

V and J are TRBV5-1 and TRBJ1-1; TRBD1 matches 9 bases. From germline, CDR1 is SGHRS and CDR2 YFSETQ. The CDR3 totals 13 residues. With 6 bases clipped from V and 5 bases from J, the junction kept 5 bases outside the gene matches. This CDR3 reads CASTGQGGTEAFF. In DNA form, the CDR3 reads TGCGCCAGCACGGGACAGGGTGGGACTGAAGCTTTCTTT.